This passage covers 8 T cell receptor beta chains from one sample sequenced in a study of T cell responses to AZD1222 COVID-19 vaccine. Assay used: immunoSEQ multiplex PCR; TCRdb lists only in-frame clones, some missing. The table has 150,000 to 200,000 clones, around 94% seen once. Specimen: peripheral blood, collected 28 days after the second AZD1222 dose. These receptors all stem from an adult who received the AZD1222 COVID-19 vaccine.

This chain connects TRBV7-9 to TRBJ1-2, with D perhaps TRBD1 (5 bases). CDR3 length: 14 amino acids. Germline V gives CDR1 SEHNR, CDR2 FQNEAQ (reference sequence). The ends were cut back, 0 bases at V and 4 bases at J, with 9 bases in the middle. The CDR3 sequence is CASSLATGIYGYTF. The DNA for the CDR3 is TGTGCCAGCAGCTTAGCCACAGGTATCTATGGCTACACCTTC.

The rearrangement joins TRBV5-4 to TRBJ2-6; D gene ambiguous. Germline lookup yields CDR1 SGHNT and CDR2 YYREEE (reference sequence). Trimming left V 0 bases short and J 1 base short, with 2 bases between. The CDR3 runs to 14 residues. In DNA, the CDR3 is TGTGCCAGCAGCTTGGGGTCTGGGGCCAACGTCCTGACTTTC. Translating it yields CASSLGSGANVLTF. The entire variable domain, with the rest obtained from reference TRBV5-4 and TRBJ2-6, is as follows: ETGVTQSPTHLIKTRGQQVTLRCSSQSGHNTVSWYQQALGQGPQFIFQYYREEENGRGNFPPRFSGLQFPNYSSELNVNALELDDSALYLCASSLGSGANVLTFGAGSRLTVL.

This chain joins TRBV5-1 and TRBJ2-1; D tentatively reads TRBD1 or TRBD2 (5 bases each). V was trimmed by 2 bases and J by 0 bases, leaving 12 bases between them. CDR1 SGHRS and CDR2 YFSETQ come from the germline V gene. CDR3 size: 16 residues. The CDR3 protein is CASSFPGPSSYNEQFF. The CDR3 bases are TGCGCCAGCAGCTTCCCGGGACCTAGCTCCTACAATGAGCAGTTCTTC.

The chain has TRBV7-3 and TRBJ2-2, with D perhaps TRBD1 or TRBD2 (5 bases each). Germline assignment: CDR1 SGHTA and CDR2 FQGTGA. With 6 bases removed from V and 2 bases from J, the gap between germline ends came to 13 bases. The CDR3 runs 15 residues. The CDR3 loop is CASSLGTANTGELFF. DNA for the CDR3: TGTGCCAGCAGTCTCGGGACGGCAAACACCGGGGAGCTGTTTTTT.

CDR3 sequence: CASSTNTSPGNTIYF. CDR3 DNA: TGTGCCAGCTCTACTAACACGTCCCCTGGAAACACCATATATTTT. V usage is TRBV2 and J usage is TRBJ1-3; D unresolved. Trimming shortened V by 8 bases and J by 2 bases, and 16 bases separated the two germline ends. Looked up from germline, CDR1 is SNHLY and CDR2 is FYNNEI. The CDR3 extends over 15 amino acids. Combining the CDR3 with reference TRBV2 and TRBJ1-3 gives the whole variable domain EPEVTQTPSHQVTQMGQEVILRCVPISNHLYFYWYRQILGQKVEFLVSFYNNEISEKSEIFDDQFSVERPDGSNFTLKIRSTKLEDSAMYFCASSTNTSPGNTIYFGEGSWLTVV.

The chain carries TRBV19 and TRBJ1-2; 7 nucleotides align to TRBD1. Trimming cost V 5 bases and J 3 bases; bases outside gene matches: 3. This CDR3 comprises 13 residues. Germline V CDR1 and CDR2: LNHDA, SQIVND (reference sequence). The CDR3 region is CASSFDRDYGYTF. In DNA, the CDR3 is TGTGCCAGTAGTTTTGACAGGGACTATGGCTACACCTTC.

This sequence joins TRBV7-6 and TRBJ2-3, with TRBD2 matching 7 bases. This CDR3 comprises 16 residues. V gave up 5 bases and J gave up 4 bases; unmatched junction bases: 12. CDR1 and CDR2 from the germline V gene are SGHVS and FNYEAQ. CDR3 residues: CASSMPPTGGADTQYF. In DNA, the CDR3 is TGTGCCAGCAGCATGCCGCCGACGGGAGGTGCAGATACGCAGTATTTT.

The chain uses TRBV7-9 and TRBJ2-1, with no clear D. Germline lookup yields CDR1 SEHNR and CDR2 FQNEAQ (reference sequence). Trimming cost V 2 bases and J 2 bases, with 13 bases left between them. CDR3 length equals 16 residues. The CDR3 DNA reads TGTGCCAGCAGCTTAACCCAACTTCCGCCCTACAATGAGCAGTTCTTC. Translating it yields CASSLTQLPPYNEQFF.